Listed here are 21 T cell receptor beta chains from one sample, sequenced in a study of blood T cell repertoires in COVID-19 (dated by TCRdb to about 2020). Receptor libraries were prepared by the immunoSEQ multiplex PCR assay. This immuneACCESS table, as held by TCRdb, lists in-frame sequences with V and J called but not all clones. Of the missing ones, under half trace to an unresolved V gene in checked studies; the others have no known cause. The sample records about 480,000 clones, about 88% of which are singletons. Roughly 0.92% of the sample lies in the top ten. The sample taken for sequencing was peripheral blood. The receptor source for this set is a man between 18 and 29 years old with COVID-19, enrolled during active disease.

This clone is a singleton in its sample. The chain's CDR3 is CASSSPTEAFF. CDR3 in DNA: TGTGCCAGCAGTTCCCCGACTGAAGCTTTCTTT. The chain recombines TRBV25-1 with TRBJ1-1, with D uncertain. With 5 bases removed from V and 5 bases from J, the gap between germline ends came to 6 bases. CDR1 is MGHDK, CDR2 SYGVNS, per germline. The CDR3 spans 11 residues.

This rearrangement joins TRBV3-1 (or the pseudogene TRBV3-2) to TRBJ1-6; D is unresolved. Germline V gene data show CDR1 as LGHDT and CDR2 as YNNKEL (reference sequence). The germline V and J ends were trimmed by 7 bases and 0 bases, with 7 bases remaining between them. The CDR3 is 14 residues long. The CDR3 DNA reads TGTGCCAGCAATGCGGGCTCCTATAATTCACCCCTCCACTTT. Translated: CASNAGSYNSPLHF.

The rearrangement uses TRBV6-4 and TRBJ1-1; D gene unclear. The CDR3 is made up of 11 amino acids. The V end was cut by 9 bases, the J end by 4 bases, with 9 bases between. Germline loops: CDR1 MRHNA, CDR2 SNTAGT. CDR3 bases: TGTGCCAGATCTCGTGTCACTGAAGCTTTCTTT. Its translation is CARSRVTEAFF.

J is TRBJ2-1 and V is TRBV19; 11 bases are shared with TRBD2. Germline V gene lookup returns CDR1 LNHDA and CDR2 SQIVND (reference sequence). V gave up 7 bases and J gave up 8 bases; unmatched junction bases: 10. The CDR3 extends over 15 amino acids. The CDR3 protein is CASITAGTSGYEQFF. DNA of the CDR3: TGTGCCAGTATCACCGCCGGGACTAGCGGATATGAGCAGTTCTTC.

V gene TRBV2 combines with J gene TRBJ2-7; D is unclear. The germline V gene has CDR1 SNHLY and CDR2 FYNNEI. There are 13 residues in the CDR3. V lost 4 bases to trimming and J lost 3 bases, with 10 bases between them. The CDR3 sequence is CASSVYGGYEQYF. The CDR3 DNA reads TGTGCCAGCAGTGTATATGGCGGCTACGAGCAGTACTTC.

This clone was observed once. The rearrangement links TRBV7-8 to TRBJ1-5; no reliable D call. The V end lost 5 bases, the J end lost 3 bases, and 14 bases lay between the germline ends. Germline assignment: CDR1 SGHVS and CDR2 FQNEAQ. The CDR3 runs 15 residues. CDR3 in DNA: TGTGCCAGCAGCCCAATGCCGGGGTTCAATCAGCCCCAGCATTTT. Its protein is CASSPMPGFNQPQHF.

V and J are TRBV29-1 and TRBJ2-7; D perhaps matches TRBD1 (6 bases). Germline V gives CDR1 SQVTM, CDR2 ANQGSEA. With 4 bases removed from V and 6 bases from J, the gap between germline ends came to 16 bases. The CDR3 has 13 amino acids. The CDR3 DNA sequence: TGCAGCGTTGTGACAGGCAAAACTCGCGAGCAGTACTTC. Translated, it gives CSVVTGKTREQYF.

CDR3 sequence (DNA): TGTGCCAGCGGACAGGAACAGAACACTGAAGCTTTCTTT. This sequence encodes CASGQEQNTEAFF. This rearrangement joins TRBV7-9 to TRBJ1-1; TRBD1 aligns across 7 bases. The V and J ends lost 8 bases and 1 base, in that order; junction bases with no gene match: 4. This CDR3 is built from 13 residues. Germline-derived CDR1 and CDR2 are SEHNR and FQNEAQ (reference sequence).

This chain connects TRBV4-1 to TRBJ1-4; possible D gene TRBD1, 6 bases. The V end lost 5 bases, the J end lost 8 bases, and 15 bases lay between the germline ends. CDR1 MGHRA and CDR2 YSYEKL come from the germline V gene. The CDR3 is 14 amino acids. The CDR3 sequence: CASSKRGADEKLFF. Written as DNA, the CDR3 is TGCGCCAGCAGCAAGCGGGGGGCAGACGAAAAACTGTTTTTT.

This sequence joins TRBV15 and TRBJ1-1, with 8 bases lining up with TRBD1. This CDR3 is built from 17 residues. In germline, CDR1 is LNHNV, CDR2 YYDKDF (reference sequence). The trim removed 1 base at V and 0 bases at J, leaving 7 bases unmatched. The CDR3 sequence is CATSRGDRGIMNTEAFF. The CDR3 bases are TGTGCCACCAGCAGAGGAGACAGGGGCATTATGAACACTGAAGCTTTCTTT.

V and J are TRBV19 and TRBJ2-2; D is perhaps TRBD1 (5 bases). This CDR3 spans 15 amino acids. The germline V gene encodes CDR1 LNHDA and CDR2 SQIVND (reference sequence). V shed 4 bases and J shed 6 bases, with 15 bases lying between them. This CDR3 is CASSRAGFRAGELFF. The CDR3 nucleotides read TGTGCCAGTAGTAGAGCAGGGTTTCGGGCCGGGGAGCTGTTTTTT.

The chain combines TRBV5-6 with TRBJ1-5; D remains ambiguous. V was trimmed by 5 bases and J by 5 bases, leaving 11 bases between them. There are 13 residues in the CDR3. Germline V gene lookup returns CDR1 SGHDT and CDR2 YYEEEE. The DNA of the CDR3 is TGTGCCAGCAGTTACTCACGTGATCAGCCCCAGCATTTT. It is translated as CASSYSRDQPQHF.

This clone was counted only a few times. This sample also contains other DNA sequences that code for the same CDR3. The rearrangement joins TRBV12-3 or TRBV12-4 to TRBJ1-5; a possible D gene is TRBD1 (5 bases). Trimming stripped 6 bases from V and 1 base from J, with 7 bases between. The CDR3 spans 13 residues. Here the CDR3 reads CASRTGSNQPQHF. As DNA, the CDR3 is TGTGCCAGCAGAACAGGAAGCAATCAGCCCCAGCATTTT.

The chain joins TRBV12-3 or TRBV12-4 to TRBJ2-1, with TRBD1 matching over 7 bases. The length of the CDR3 is 13 residues. Trimming at V came to 6 bases and at J to 4 bases, leaving 3 bases not matched to a gene. The CDR3 reads CASRGQEYNEQFF. The CDR3 nucleotides are TGTGCCAGCAGAGGACAGGAGTACAATGAGCAGTTCTTC.

This clone was picked up one time. J is TRBJ2-1 and V is TRBV29-1, with TRBD1 matching 8 bases. The CDR3 extends over 12 amino acids. Germline V gene lookup returns CDR1 SQVTM and CDR2 ANQGSEA. V gave up 7 bases and J gave up 12 bases; unmatched junction bases: 11. CDR3 sequence (DNA): TGCAGCGCCATCGACAGGGGCTACGTGCAGTTCTTC. This codes for CSAIDRGYVQFF.

The gene calls are TRBV5-1 and TRBJ2-5, with 7 positions matching TRBD2. The length of the CDR3 is 15 residues. CDR1 is SGHRS and CDR2 is YFSETQ in the germline V gene. Germline trimming cut 2 bases from V and 4 bases from J; bases unmatched to any gene: 8. The CDR3 spells CASSFSPGGRETQYF. The CDR3 DNA follows: TGCGCCAGCAGCTTTAGTCCGGGGGGTCGAGAGACCCAGTACTTC.

In DNA form, the CDR3 reads TGTGCCAGCAGCTTTGACAGAATCATGAATGAGCAGTTCTTC. This sequence encodes CASSFDRIMNEQFF. The chain combines TRBV5-8 with TRBJ2-1, with a possible D match to TRBD1 (5 bases). This CDR3 has 14 residues. The V and J ends lost 2 bases and 7 bases respectively, with 13 bases between them. Germline V gene sequence: CDR1 SGHTS, CDR2 YDEGEE. Combining the CDR3 with reference TRBV5-8 and TRBJ2-1 gives the whole variable domain EAGVTQSPTHLIKTRGQQATLRCSPISGHTSVYWYQQALGLGLQFLLWYDEGEERNRGNFPPRFSGRQFPNYSSELNVNALELEDSALYLCASSFDRIMNEQFFGPGTRLTVL.

The chain has TRBV15 and TRBJ2-2, with 8 bases matching TRBD1. The ends lost 5 bases at V and 3 bases at J; junction bases unmatched: 2. Germline V gene lookup returns CDR1 LNHNV and CDR2 YYDKDF (reference sequence). The CDR3 has 14 residues. CDR3 bases: TGTGCCACCAGCTTACAGGGGGACACCGGGGAGCTGTTTTTT. This codes for CATSLQGDTGELFF. Complete variable domain (other parts from reference TRBV15 and TRBJ2-2): DAMVIQNPRYQVTQFGKPVTLSCSQTLNHNVMYWYQQKSSQAPKLLFHYYDKDFNNEADTPDNFQSRRPNTSFCFLDIRSPGLGDTAMYLCATSLQGDTGELFFGEGSRLTVL.

The chain carries TRBV28 and TRBJ1-2; D is ambiguous. The germline V gene has CDR1 MDHEN and CDR2 SYDVKM. V shed 6 bases and J shed 3 bases, with 14 bases lying between them. The CDR3 extends over 14 amino acids. The CDR3 reads CASSEPTGDYGYTF. DNA for the CDR3: TGTGCCAGCAGCGAACCTACCGGGGACTATGGCTACACCTTC.

The chain's CDR3 is CASSPGLAESTDTQYF. The CDR3 bases are TGTGCCAGCAGCCCGGGACTAGCGGAGAGCACAGATACGCAGTATTTT. V gene TRBV11-3 combines with J gene TRBJ2-3, with 11 bases fitting TRBD2. J lost 0 bases, V lost 5 bases, and 4 bases had no gene match. CDR1 and CDR2 from the germline V gene are SGHNT and YENEEA. The CDR3 loop spans 16 amino acids.

This sequence joins TRBV30 and TRBJ1-2, with D perhaps TRBD1 (5 bases). The germline V gene encodes CDR1 GTSNPN and CDR2 SVGIG (reference sequence). The CDR3 loop spans 12 amino acids. Trimming removed 5 bases from V and 2 bases from J, with 9 bases in between. The CDR3 region has the DNA TGTGCCTGGGCAGGGTGGAACTATGGCTACACCTTC. Translated, it gives CAWAGWNYGYTF.